The 9 T cell receptor beta chains below all came from one sample that was sequenced in a study of siplizumab effects on memory and regulatory T cells. TCRdb's table, derived via immunoSEQ multiplex PCR, lists solely in-frame clones and lacks some. Here the sample spans tens of thousands of clones, more than 80% being singletons. The sequenced sample consisted of CD8+ T cells sorted from blood. The receptors shown here come from a human donor in good health.

The chain carries TRBV19 and TRBJ2-2; D uncertain. Germline V gene data show CDR1 as LNHDA and CDR2 as SQIVND (reference sequence). The CDR3 sequence is 10 residues long. V lost 5 bases and J 6 bases, leaving 1 base between the germline ends. The CDR3 loop reads CASSSGELFF. The CDR3 region has the DNA TGTGCCAGTAGTTCCGGGGAGCTGTTTTTT.

The chain employs TRBV5-1 and TRBJ1-1; 11 bases are shared with TRBD1. CDR3 length: 17 residues. The V gene's germline CDR1 is SGHRS and CDR2 YFSETQ. After removal of 2 bases from V and 0 bases from J, the junction contained 6 bases not matched to a gene. The CDR3 sequence is CASSFPGTGGMNTEAFF. CDR3 bases: TGCGCCAGCAGCTTCCCCGGGACAGGGGGTATGAACACTGAAGCTTTCTTT.

This chain joins TRBV9 and TRBJ2-7; D gene uncertain. Germline-derived CDR1 and CDR2 are SGDLS and YYNGEE. The CDR3 loop spans 13 amino acids. V was clipped by 0 bases and J by 5 bases, with 9 bases between them. The chain's CDR3 is CASSVGWLHEQYF. CDR3 bases: TGTGCCAGCAGCGTAGGTTGGCTACACGAGCAGTACTTC.

The CDR3 loop reads CAWSGQLQFF. CDR3 coding DNA: TGTGCCTGGAGTGGACAGTTGCAGTTCTTC. The chain employs TRBV30 and TRBJ2-1, with D perhaps matching TRBD1 (5 bases). Germline CDR1 GTSNPN, CDR2 SVGIG (reference sequence). V gave up 1 base and J gave up 12 bases, with 7 bases separating them. The CDR3 runs 10 residues.

This sequence joins TRBV27 and TRBJ2-7; D gene ambiguous. The CDR3 extends over 12 amino acids. Deletions cut 5 bases from V and 0 bases from J, with 5 bases between. Germline lookup yields CDR1 MNHEY and CDR2 SMNVEV (reference sequence). This CDR3 reads CASSPGSYEQYF. The CDR3 nucleotides read TGTGCCAGCAGTCCCGGCTCCTACGAGCAGTACTTC.

The chain recombines TRBV7-9 with TRBJ2-1, with 7 bases aligning to TRBD2. This CDR3 has 14 residues. The junction had 6 bases not matched to a gene; V was cut back by 3 bases and J by 7 bases. CDR1 is SEHNR and CDR2 is FQNEAQ in the germline V gene (reference sequence). CDR3 bases: TGTGCCAGCAGCTTCGGGACTACCCAAAATGAGCAGTTCTTC. It translates to CASSFGTTQNEQFF.

The chain combines TRBV27 with TRBJ2-7; 7 bases align to TRBD1. With V trimmed by 6 bases and J by 1 base, 18 bases remained unmatched. The CDR3 covers 18 residues. Germline assignment: CDR1 MNHEY and CDR2 SMNVEV (reference sequence). In DNA form, the CDR3 reads TGTGCCAGCAGCCGCAAACAATTAATCGGGACAGAGTCCTACGAGCAGTACTTC. This codes for CASSRKQLIGTESYEQYF.

The rearrangement links TRBV5-4 to TRBJ2-7; 12 bases map to TRBD2. The CDR3 has 15 amino acids. Germline-derived CDR1 and CDR2 are SGHNT and YYREEE (reference sequence). Trimming at V came to 4 bases and at J to 7 bases, leaving 9 bases not matched to a gene. This chain's CDR3 is CASSMALAGGQEQYF. In nucleotides, the CDR3 is TGTGCCAGCAGCATGGCCCTAGCGGGGGGGCAAGAGCAGTACTTC.

The J gene is TRBJ1-2, the V gene TRBV19; TRBD1 agrees at 7 bases. Germline CDR1 reads LNHDA; CDR2 reads SQIVND (reference sequence). The CDR3 extends over 16 amino acids. V shed 0 bases, J shed 3 bases, and the junction held 7 bases outside the gene matches. CDR3 bases: TGTGCCAGTAGTATAGACCAAAGACAGGGCTACTATGGCTACACCTTC. This gives the protein CASSIDQRQGYYGYTF.